The clone carrying this T cell receptor (beta chain) was seen many times. Antigen unknown. The record originates from a study of Graves' ophthalmopathy and Graves' hyperthyroidism. Study summary: Peripheral blood sampling preceded any treatment and occurred at initial diagnosis. Whole-study findings and limits: Most expanded thyroid clonotypes above 0.001 frequency also appeared in blood.

Other autoimmune diseases, uncontrolled infections, pregnancy and lactation each led to patient exclusion. Clinical symptoms and serum thyroxine were used for diagnosis; TRAb, thyroid ultrasound and orbital computed tomography were also relied on. CDR3 regions of TCR beta were amplified from RNA transcripts. HTBI-primed RT-PCR formed the first round, and a multiplex PCR formed the second. TCRdb used MiXCR to reprocess the multiplex PCR reads, holding one entry per CDR3 protein. The sample yields about 740,000 distinct CDR3 sequences, 40% seen once. The CDR3 is made up of 13 amino acids. CDR1 SQVTM and CDR2 ANQGSEA come from the germline V gene. V was shortened by 3 bases and J by 6 bases, with 11 bases between the two germline ends.

Material for sequencing was peripheral blood. The sequence derives from an adult man with Graves' ophthalmopathy. V and J are TRBV29-1 and TRBJ2-2, with a possible D match to TRBD1 (6 bases). CDR3 region: CSVEAGEAGELFF. The CDR3 DNA sequence: TGCAGCGTTGAGGCAGGGGAAGCCGGGGAGCTGTTTTTT.